The 27 T cell receptor beta chains in this list originate from one sample, sequenced in a study of vaccination effects on CD4 cells after COVID-19. TCRdb keeps only in-frame clones here, not all; method: immunoSEQ multiplex PCR. The table records approximately 61,000 clones, around 84% of them present only once. These receptors' antigens are unknown. Culture proceeded for more than 8 days, and CD4+ T cells were then isolated. Everyone in the study got two shots of either the BNT162b2 or mRNA-1273 vaccine. The sequencing used CD4+ T cells from PBMCs cultured without peptide, collected after COVID-19 vaccination. Receptors originate from a human donor who received a COVID-19 vaccine.

As concerns this clone: The same CDR3 arises from other DNA sequences in this sample as well. The CDR3 coding sequence is TGTGCCAGTAGTACGGGGCATGCGCGGGAGCTGTTTTTT. Translated, it gives CASSTGHARELFF. This chain uses TRBV19 with TRBJ2-2, with D perhaps being TRBD1 or TRBD2 (5 bases each). V was clipped by 4 bases and J by 9 bases, with 12 bases between them. Per germline, CDR1 LNHDA and CDR2 SQIVND (reference sequence). This CDR3 spans 13 amino acids.

The DNA for the CDR3 is TGTGCCATCAGTGACAGGGAAAGCAATCAGCCCCAGCATTTT. As protein: CAISDRESNQPQHF. The chain uses TRBV10-3 and TRBJ1-5, with a weak D call TRBD1 (5 bases). The CDR3 covers 14 residues. CDR1 and CDR2 (germline): ENHRY, SYGVKD. V was clipped by 3 bases and J by 1 base, with 7 bases between them.

V usage is TRBV5-1 and J usage is TRBJ2-2; D is possibly TRBD1 or TRBD2 (5 bases each). The V gene's germline CDR1 is SGHRS and CDR2 YFSETQ. V lost 4 bases to trimming and J lost 2 bases, with 12 bases between them. There are 15 residues in the CDR3. The chain's CDR3 is CASSRGTLNTGELFF. DNA of the CDR3: TGCGCCAGCAGCCGAGGGACCTTAAACACCGGGGAGCTGTTTTTT.

The rearrangement links TRBV2 to TRBJ1-6; 8 bases agree with TRBD1. After removal of 7 bases from V and 5 bases from J, the junction contained 7 bases not matched to a gene. The CDR3 totals 15 residues. Germline CDR1 and CDR2: SNHLY and FYNNEI. The CDR3 spells CASKLTGAHNSPLHF. DNA for the CDR3: TGTGCCAGCAAGCTGACAGGGGCCCATAATTCACCCCTCCACTTT.

The chain joins TRBV7-2 to TRBJ1-2; no definite D call. Germline V gene sequence: CDR1 SGHTA, CDR2 FQGNSA. The CDR3 runs 14 residues. V was shortened by 3 bases and J by 0 bases, with 8 bases between the two germline ends. The CDR3 DNA follows: TGTGCCAGCAGCTTTTGGACGGCTAACTATGGCTACACCTTC. Protein product: CASSFWTANYGYTF. Looking up the rest from reference TRBV7-2 and TRBJ1-2 gives the full variable domain: GAGVSQSPSNKVTEKGKDVELRCDPISGHTALYWYRQSLGQGLEFLIYFQGNSAPDKSGLPSDRFSAERTGGSVSTLTIQRTQQEDSAVYLCASSFWTANYGYTFGSGTRLTVV.

The chain links TRBV7-9 to TRBJ1-2; TRBD1 is a possible D gene (6 bases). The CDR3 has 16 amino acids. V lost 7 bases and J lost 2, with 20 bases in between. Germline loops: CDR1 SEHNR, CDR2 FQNEAQ (reference sequence). CDR3: CASNFRGGGQNYGYTF. CDR3 nucleotide sequence: TGTGCCAGCAACTTCCGGGGCGGGGGGCAGAACTATGGCTACACCTTC.

V usage is TRBV7-8 and J usage is TRBJ2-7; D is ambiguous. CDR3 length equals 15 residues. Trimming took 3 bases from V and 4 from J, leaving 16 bases between them. Germline CDR1 is SGHVS and CDR2 is FQNEAQ. The CDR3 here is CASSFAARIGYEQYF. CDR3 DNA sequence: TGTGCCAGCAGCTTTGCAGCGCGAATCGGGTACGAGCAGTACTTC.

V usage is TRBV6-5 and J usage is TRBJ2-7; 8 positions match TRBD1. The junction had 16 bases not matched to a gene; V was cut back by 6 bases and J by 9 bases. The germline CDR1 and CDR2 sequences are MNHEY and SVGAGI. The CDR3 spans 15 residues. The CDR3 here is CASSLDRVPTSGQYF. As DNA, the CDR3 is TGTGCCAGCAGCCTGGACAGGGTACCTACGAGCGGGCAGTACTTC.

The chain combines TRBV19 with TRBJ1-4, with no clear D. Looked up from germline, CDR1 is LNHDA and CDR2 is SQIVND (reference sequence). This CDR3 region has 16 residues. V was cut by 4 bases and J by 8 bases, with 20 bases left in between. This CDR3 reads CASSTRASRAREKLFF. As DNA, the CDR3 is TGTGCCAGTAGTACAAGGGCTTCGAGGGCGCGGGAAAAACTGTTTTTT.

This clone showed up just a few times. This sequence joins TRBV10-3 and TRBJ2-1; 7 bases align to TRBD2. V shed 4 bases, J shed 0 bases, and the junction held 6 bases outside the gene matches. In germline, CDR1 is ENHRY, CDR2 SYGVKD. CDR3 length: 16 amino acids. CDR3 coding DNA: TGTGCCATCAGTGGGTTAGCGGGCCGCTCCTACAATGAGCAGTTCTTC. It codes for CAISGLAGRSYNEQFF.

This clone was counted a few times. The J gene is TRBJ1-2, the V gene TRBV29-1; D may be TRBD1 (6 bases). CDR1 is SQVTM, CDR2 ANQGSEA, per germline. V gave up 7 bases and J gave up 0 bases, with 15 bases separating them. The CDR3 is 14 amino acids. The CDR3 is CSAGSGGANYGYTF. DNA for the CDR3: TGCAGCGCGGGGTCGGGGGGCGCTAACTATGGCTACACCTTC.

This clone has a handful of counts. This sequence joins TRBV6-5 and TRBJ1-6, with a weak D call TRBD1 (5 bases). Trimming removed 5 bases at V and 2 bases at J, with 10 bases between. The CDR3 spans 15 residues. CDR1 and CDR2 (germline): MNHEY, SVGAGI. In DNA, the CDR3 is TGTGCCAGCAGTCAGGGAGGGACCTATAATTCACCCCTCCACTTT. Amino acids: CASSQGGTYNSPLHF.

The V gene is TRBV6-4, the J gene TRBJ1-1; no clear D gene. The CDR3 sequence is 14 residues long. Germline V gene data show CDR1 as MRHNA and CDR2 as SNTAGT. V was trimmed by 6 bases and J by 2 bases, leaving 13 bases between them. CDR3: CASRPQAINTEAFF. CDR3 coding DNA: TGTGCCAGCAGACCCCAGGCCATAAACACTGAAGCTTTCTTT.

This sequence joins TRBV5-1 and TRBJ2-1, with TRBD2 matching over 7 bases. V was pared by 0 bases and J by 8 bases, with 14 bases of the junction left unmatched. The CDR3 length is 17 residues. Germline values: CDR1 SGHRS, CDR2 YFSETQ. CDR3: CASSLAGLSGVMDEQFF. CDR3 nucleotides: TGCGCCAGCAGCTTGGCCGGCTTAAGCGGGGTGATGGATGAGCAGTTCTTC.

The chain is built from TRBV6-5 and TRBJ2-3; D is possibly TRBD1 (6 bases). V was clipped by 6 bases and J by 11 bases, with 15 bases between them. In germline, CDR1 is MNHEY, CDR2 SVGAGI. This CDR3 has 12 residues. The CDR3 region is CASRGTFSGQYF. CDR3 sequence (DNA): TGTGCCAGCAGGGGGACATTCAGCGGGCAGTATTTT.

The J gene is TRBJ2-5, the V gene TRBV28; tentatively, D is TRBD1 or TRBD2 (5 bases each). The CDR3 contains 15 residues. V was trimmed by 5 bases and J by 1 base, leaving 14 bases between them. The V gene's germline CDR1 is MDHEN and CDR2 SYDVKM. CDR3 sequence (DNA): TGTGCCAGCAGTCCACCCGGGGCCCGCCAAGAGACCCAGTACTTC. It translates to CASSPPGARQETQYF.

The chain is built from TRBV7-9 and TRBJ1-1; D ambiguous. Trimming shortened V by 3 bases and J by 7 bases, and 15 bases separated the two germline ends. CDR1 and CDR2 (germline): SEHNR, FQNEAQ (reference sequence). The CDR3 is made up of 14 amino acids. The CDR3 DNA reads as TGTGCCAGCAGCTTTAGATCGGAAGGTGGTGAAGCTTTCTTT. Protein product: CASSFRSEGGEAFF.

The chain has TRBV5-1 and TRBJ2-3, with TRBD2 matching over 14 bases. Germline V gene lookup returns CDR1 SGHRS and CDR2 YFSETQ. J gave up 0 bases and V 4 bases, and 16 bases lay outside the gene matches. The CDR3 has 21 amino acids. The CDR3 loop is CASSPGPGLAGAETSTDTQYF. DNA for the CDR3: TGCGCCAGCAGCCCAGGACCGGGACTAGCGGGGGCAGAGACTAGCACAGATACGCAGTATTTT.

The chain is built from TRBV30 and TRBJ1-1, with D possibly matching TRBD1 (5 bases). Germline lookup yields CDR1 GTSNPN and CDR2 SVGIG (reference sequence). The CDR3 runs to 14 residues. Trimming shortened V by 5 bases and J by 11 bases, and 24 bases separated the two germline ends. CDR3: CAWASGLVEIGAFF. In DNA form, the CDR3 reads TGTGCCTGGGCCTCAGGGCTGGTAGAAATTGGGGCTTTCTTT.

This chain uses TRBV6-5 with TRBJ1-5, with D possibly TRBD1 on 5 matching bases. CDR1 is MNHEY, CDR2 SVGAGI, per germline. Trimming took 4 bases from V and 4 from J, leaving 11 bases between them. CDR3 length: 14 residues. CDR3 coding DNA: TGTGCCAGCAGTTGGGGGGTTTGGAATCAGCCCCAGCATTTT. Translating gives CASSWGVWNQPQHF.

CDR3 in amino acids: CASSSMDRVSDEQYF. The CDR3 DNA reads TGTGCCAGTAGCTCCATGGACAGGGTTTCCGACGAGCAGTACTTC. The chain joins TRBV19 to TRBJ2-7; 8 bases align to TRBD1. This CDR3 contains 15 residues. V lost 6 bases, J lost 5 bases, and 12 bases stayed unmatched. CDR1 and CDR2 (germline): LNHDA, SQIVND (reference sequence).

This clone is a singleton in its sample. The rearrangement links TRBV19 to TRBJ1-5; possible D gene TRBD1, 5 bases. The CDR3 covers 16 residues. The germline gives CDR1 LNHDA, CDR2 SQIVND (reference sequence). V was pared by 3 bases and J by 2 bases, with 14 bases between. The chain's CDR3 is CASSIVGVSGNQPQHF. CDR3 DNA sequence: TGTGCCAGTAGTATCGTAGGGGTTTCGGGCAATCAGCCCCAGCATTTT.

The chain couples TRBV14 to TRBJ1-1; weak D call: TRBD1 (5 bases). V lost 0 bases and J 3 bases, leaving 17 bases between the germline ends. The germline V gene encodes CDR1 SGHDN and CDR2 FVKESK. This CDR3 has 17 amino acids. CDR3 region: CASSQEGETLLDTEAFF. The CDR3 region has the DNA TGTGCCAGCAGCCAAGAGGGGGAAACACTCCTAGACACTGAAGCTTTCTTT.

V usage is TRBV12-3 or TRBV12-4 and J usage is TRBJ2-3; no clear D. CDR3 length equals 11 residues. Trimming left V 1 base short and J 6 bases short, with 2 bases between. DNA for the CDR3: TGTGCCAGCAGTTTAGGGGATACGCAGTATTTT. Protein product: CASSLGDTQYF.

The rearrangement uses TRBV14 and TRBJ1-4; 7 bases agree with TRBD1. V lost 4 bases, J lost 13 bases, and 12 bases stayed unmatched. Germline loops: CDR1 SGHDN, CDR2 FVKESK. This CDR3 region has 14 residues. CDR3 bases: TGTGCCAGCAGCCCACGATCCGGGACAGCGGGACTGTTTTTT. Translated: CASSPRSGTAGLFF. The full variable domain, its missing parts supplied by reference TRBV14 and TRBJ1-4, is EAGVTQFPSHSVIEKGQTVTLRCDPISGHDNLYWYRRVMGKEIKFLLHFVKESKQDESGMPNNRFLAERTGGTYSTLKVQPAELEDSGVYFCASSPRSGTAGLFFGSGTQLSVL.

J is TRBJ1-1 and V is TRBV28, with D hard to call. The CDR3 sequence is 15 residues long. CDR1 is MDHEN, CDR2 SYDVKM, per germline. The ends were cut back, 5 bases at V and 0 bases at J, with 13 bases in the middle. DNA of the CDR3: TGTGCCAGCAGTATAGCGTTCGGGCTGAACACTGAAGCTTTCTTT. Protein product: CASSIAFGLNTEAFF.

V and J are TRBV5-6 and TRBJ2-1, with 9 bases lining up with TRBD2. V lost 0 bases to trimming and J lost 9 bases; unmatched junction nucleotides: 4. This CDR3 is 14 amino acids long. Germline assignment: CDR1 SGHDT and CDR2 YYEEEE. The CDR3 sequence is CASSLGAGGTEQFF. The CDR3 DNA reads TGTGCCAGCAGCTTGGGAGCGGGAGGCACTGAGCAGTTCTTC.